What follows is one TCR beta chain and its context. Its target is unknown. This sample stems from a study of stem cell transplantation in POMP-related autoinflammatory disease. V lost 4 bases and J lost 5; bases outside the gene matches: 14. CDR1 and CDR2 (germline): MGHRA, YSYEKL. CDR3 size: 16 residues. Assay used: immunoSEQ multiplex PCR; TCRdb lists only in-frame clones, some missing. The sample includes about 8,000 clones, approximately 91% of them seen just once. Whole-study findings and limits: PRAID patients trended toward lower TRB diversity and higher clonality in all analyzed T-cell subsets. Patients with PRAID showed a restricted number of unique TRB V-J gene pairings.

The V and J genes are TRBV4-1 and TRBJ2-7; TRBD2 matches 7 bases. This sequence was found in a human donor with POMP-related autoinflammation and immune dysregulation (PRAID). The material sequenced was CD8+ T cells from PBMCs, taken before stem cell transplantation. The CDR3 region is CASSLRPGLPLHEQYF. CDR3 DNA sequence: TGCGCCAGCAGCCTACGGCCGGGACTACCCCTCCACGAGCAGTACTTC.